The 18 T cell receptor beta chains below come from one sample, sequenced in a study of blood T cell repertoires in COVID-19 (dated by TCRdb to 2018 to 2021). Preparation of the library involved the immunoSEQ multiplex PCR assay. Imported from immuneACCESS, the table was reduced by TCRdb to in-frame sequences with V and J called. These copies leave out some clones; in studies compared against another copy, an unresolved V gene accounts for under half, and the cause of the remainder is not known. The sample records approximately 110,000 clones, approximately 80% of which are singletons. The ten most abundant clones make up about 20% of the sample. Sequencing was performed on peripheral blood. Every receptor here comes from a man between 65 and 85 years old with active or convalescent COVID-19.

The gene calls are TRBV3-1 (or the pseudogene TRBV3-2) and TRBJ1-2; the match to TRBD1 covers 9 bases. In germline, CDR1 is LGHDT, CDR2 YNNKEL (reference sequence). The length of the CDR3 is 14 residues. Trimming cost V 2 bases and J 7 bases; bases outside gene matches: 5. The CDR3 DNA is TGTGCCAGCAGCCAAATAGGGACAGGGCTTGGCTACACCTTC. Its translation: CASSQIGTGLGYTF.

The CDR3 DNA reads as TGTGCCTGGAGTGTAAGGGGCAACAATAATTCACCCCTCCACTTT. This encodes CAWSVRGNNNSPLHF. This sequence joins TRBV30 and TRBJ1-6, with a tentative D call TRBD1 (5 bases). V lost 0 bases and J lost 5, with 11 bases in between. The V gene's germline CDR1 is GTSNPN and CDR2 SVGIG (reference sequence). The CDR3 sequence is 15 residues long. Complete variable domain (other parts from reference TRBV30 and TRBJ1-6): SQTIHQWPATLVQPVGSPLSLECTVEGTSNPNLYWYRQAAGRGLQLLFYSVGIGQISSEVPQNLSASRPQDRQFILSSKKLLLSDSGFYLCAWSVRGNNNSPLHFGNGTRLTVT.

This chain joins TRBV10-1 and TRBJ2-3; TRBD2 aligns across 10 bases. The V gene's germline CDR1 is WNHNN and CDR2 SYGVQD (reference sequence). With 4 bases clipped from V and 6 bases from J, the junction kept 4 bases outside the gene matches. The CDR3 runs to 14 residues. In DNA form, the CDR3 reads TGCGCCAGCAGTGCTAGCGGGAGTGTTGATACGCAGTATTTT. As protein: CASSASGSVDTQYF.

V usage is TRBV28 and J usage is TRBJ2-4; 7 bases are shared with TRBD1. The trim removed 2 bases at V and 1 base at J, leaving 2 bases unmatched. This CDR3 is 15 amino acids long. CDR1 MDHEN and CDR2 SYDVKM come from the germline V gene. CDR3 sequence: CASSLEGAAKNIQYF. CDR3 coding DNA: TGTGCCAGCAGTTTAGAGGGGGCGGCCAAAAACATTCAGTACTTC.

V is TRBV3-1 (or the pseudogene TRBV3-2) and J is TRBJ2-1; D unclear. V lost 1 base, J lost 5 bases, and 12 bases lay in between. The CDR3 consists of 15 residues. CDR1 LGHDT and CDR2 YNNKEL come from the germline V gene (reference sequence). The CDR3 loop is CASSQVSRVHNEQFF. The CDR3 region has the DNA TGTGCCAGCAGCCAAGTGAGTCGGGTGCACAATGAGCAGTTCTTC.

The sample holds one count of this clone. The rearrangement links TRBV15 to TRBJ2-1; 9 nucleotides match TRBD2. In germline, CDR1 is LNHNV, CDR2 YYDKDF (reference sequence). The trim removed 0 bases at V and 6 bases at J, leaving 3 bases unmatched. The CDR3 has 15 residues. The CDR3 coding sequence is TGTGCCACCAGCAGAGATCCAGCGGGAGGCAATGAGCAGTTCTTC. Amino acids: CATSRDPAGGNEQFF. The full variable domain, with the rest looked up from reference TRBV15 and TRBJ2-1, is DAMVIQNPRYQVTQFGKPVTLSCSQTLNHNVMYWYQQKSSQAPKLLFHYYDKDFNNEADTPDNFQSRRPNTSFCFLDIRSPGLGDTAMYLCATSRDPAGGNEQFFGPGTRLTVL.

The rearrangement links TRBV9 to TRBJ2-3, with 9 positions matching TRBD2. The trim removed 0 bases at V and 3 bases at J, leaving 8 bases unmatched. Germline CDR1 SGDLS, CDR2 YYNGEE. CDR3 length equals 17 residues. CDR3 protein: CASSVGSAGGLTDTQYF. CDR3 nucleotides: TGTGCCAGCAGCGTAGGAAGCGCGGGAGGGCTAACAGATACGCAGTATTTT.

The DNA for the CDR3 is TGTGCCAGCAGTTACAGGGTCAGGGGCGGCCATGAAGCTTTCTTT. Residues: CASSYRVRGGHEAFF. The chain uses TRBV6-5 and TRBJ1-1, with D tentatively TRBD1 (6 bases). CDR1 and CDR2 (germline): MNHEY, SVGAGI. V lost 2 bases to trimming and J lost 7 bases, with 17 bases between them. There are 15 residues in the CDR3.

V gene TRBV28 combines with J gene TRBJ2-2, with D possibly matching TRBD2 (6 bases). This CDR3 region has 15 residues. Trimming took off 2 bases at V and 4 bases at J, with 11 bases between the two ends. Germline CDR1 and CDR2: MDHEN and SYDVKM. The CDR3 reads CASSLAGFVTGELFF. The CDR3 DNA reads TGTGCCAGCAGTTTAGCGGGGTTCGTCACCGGGGAGCTGTTTTTT.

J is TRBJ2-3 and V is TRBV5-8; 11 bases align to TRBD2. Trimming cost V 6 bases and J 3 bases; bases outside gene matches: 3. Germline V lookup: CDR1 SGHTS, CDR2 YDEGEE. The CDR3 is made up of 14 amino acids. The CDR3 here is CASTGTSGTDTQYF. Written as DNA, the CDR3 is TGTGCCAGCACCGGGACTAGCGGAACAGATACGCAGTATTTT.

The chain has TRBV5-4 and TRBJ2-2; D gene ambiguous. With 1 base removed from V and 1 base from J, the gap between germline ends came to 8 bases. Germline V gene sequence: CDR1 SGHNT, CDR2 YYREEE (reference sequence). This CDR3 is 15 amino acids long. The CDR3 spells CASSLSGLNTGELFF. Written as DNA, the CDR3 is TGTGCCAGCAGCTTGTCCGGGTTGAACACCGGGGAGCTGTTTTTT.

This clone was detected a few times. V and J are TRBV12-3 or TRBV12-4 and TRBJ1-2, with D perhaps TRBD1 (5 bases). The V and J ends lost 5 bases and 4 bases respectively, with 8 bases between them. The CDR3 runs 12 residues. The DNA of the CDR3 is TGTGCCAGCAGTCGACAGCTCTATGGCTACACCTTC. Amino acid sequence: CASSRQLYGYTF.

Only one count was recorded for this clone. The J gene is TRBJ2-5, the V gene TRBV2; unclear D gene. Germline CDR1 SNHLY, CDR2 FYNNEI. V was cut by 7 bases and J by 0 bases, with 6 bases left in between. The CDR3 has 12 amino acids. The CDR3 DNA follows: TGTGCCAGCAATCCGTACCAAGAGACCCAGTACTTC. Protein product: CASNPYQETQYF. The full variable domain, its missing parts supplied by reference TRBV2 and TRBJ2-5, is EPEVTQTPSHQVTQMGQEVILRCVPISNHLYFYWYRQILGQKVEFLVSFYNNEISEKSEIFDDQFSVERPDGSNFTLKIRSTKLEDSAMYFCASNPYQETQYFGPGTRLLVL.

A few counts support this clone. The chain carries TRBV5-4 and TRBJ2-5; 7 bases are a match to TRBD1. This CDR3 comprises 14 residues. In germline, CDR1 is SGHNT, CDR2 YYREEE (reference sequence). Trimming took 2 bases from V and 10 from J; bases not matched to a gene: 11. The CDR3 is CASSFSPRTGDQYF. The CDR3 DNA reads TGTGCCAGCAGCTTCTCCCCCCGCACAGGGGACCAGTACTTC.

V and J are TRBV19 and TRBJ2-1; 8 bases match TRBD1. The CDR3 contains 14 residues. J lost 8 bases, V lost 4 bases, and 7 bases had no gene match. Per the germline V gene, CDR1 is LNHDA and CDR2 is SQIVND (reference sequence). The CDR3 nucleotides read TGTGCCAGTAGTACCAATTACAGGGGGTATGAGCAGTTCTTC. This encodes CASSTNYRGYEQFF.

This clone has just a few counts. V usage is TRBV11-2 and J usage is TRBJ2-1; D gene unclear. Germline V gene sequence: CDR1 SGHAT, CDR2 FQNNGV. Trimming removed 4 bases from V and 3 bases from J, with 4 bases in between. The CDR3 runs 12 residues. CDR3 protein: CASSYYYNEQFF. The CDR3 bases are TGTGCCAGCAGCTACTACTACAATGAGCAGTTCTTC.

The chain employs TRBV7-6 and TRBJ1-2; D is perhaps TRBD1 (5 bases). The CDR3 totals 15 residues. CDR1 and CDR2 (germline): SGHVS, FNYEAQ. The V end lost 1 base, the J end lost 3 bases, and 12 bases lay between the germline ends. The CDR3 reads CASSLEEGAHYGYTF. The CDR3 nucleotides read TGTGCCAGCAGCTTAGAAGAAGGGGCCCACTATGGCTACACCTTC.

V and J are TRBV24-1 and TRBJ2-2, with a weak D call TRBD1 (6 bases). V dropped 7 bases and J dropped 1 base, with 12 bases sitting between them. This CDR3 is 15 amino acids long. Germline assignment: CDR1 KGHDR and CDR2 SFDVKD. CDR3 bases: TGTGCCACCAGAGGTCCGGGACAGAACACCGGGGAGCTGTTTTTT. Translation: CATRGPGQNTGELFF.